The 21 T cell receptor beta chains given below trace back to one sample, sequenced in a study of beta chain features in type 1 diabetes. No cognate antigen is known for these TCRs. General study points: Shortening that was moderate but significant affected the TCRB CDR3s of Type 1 diabetes patients in all four CD4+ subsets.

Every bit of the isolated RNA underwent reverse transcription, so sequencing read expressed TCRB transcripts. Sequencing was performed with immunoSEQ multiplex PCR; in TCRdb, only in-frame clones are kept and a portion is missing. The repertoire consists of approximately 60,000 clones, with around half occurring once and the leading ten covering 2.6%. The specimen sequenced was Tregs from blood. These receptor sequences come from a woman in her thirties or forties with type 1 diabetes.

This chain uses TRBV5-4 with TRBJ2-7, with 7 bases identical to TRBD2. The germline V gene has CDR1 SGHNT and CDR2 YYREEE (reference sequence). The CDR3 is 12 amino acids. V dropped 1 base and J dropped 6; count of bases not matched to a gene: 1. The CDR3 sequence: CASSLTGGEQYF. CDR3 nucleotide sequence: TGTGCCAGCAGCTTGACGGGGGGCGAGCAGTACTTC.

This clone was counted only a few times. The genes are TRBV27 and TRBJ2-1; perhaps TRBD2 as D (6 bases). Germline-derived CDR1 and CDR2 are MNHEY and SMNVEV (reference sequence). Trimming removed 2 bases at V and 0 bases at J, with 8 bases between. The CDR3 has 15 amino acids. The CDR3 DNA follows: TGTGCCAGCAGTTTAGGAGGGAGCTCCTACAATGAGCAGTTCTTC. Protein: CASSLGGSSYNEQFF.

The chain employs TRBV5-1 and TRBJ2-5; D is possibly TRBD2 (6 bases). The CDR3 contains 15 residues. The V gene's germline CDR1 is SGHRS and CDR2 YFSETQ. Between the trimmed V and J ends, which lost 3 bases and 2 bases, there was a span of 14 bases. CDR3 amino acids: CASSSGLGTQETQYF. CDR3 DNA: TGCGCCAGCAGCTCAGGGTTGGGGACTCAAGAGACCCAGTACTTC.

The chain recombines TRBV7-2 with TRBJ2-7; 10 bases are a match to TRBD1. The germline CDR1 and CDR2 sequences are SGHTA and FQGNSA. V shed 5 bases, J shed 3 bases, and the junction held 7 bases outside the gene matches. This CDR3 is built from 15 residues. CDR3 sequence: CASSIAGTGVYEQYF. The CDR3 region has the DNA TGTGCCAGCAGCATCGCCGGGACAGGGGTCTACGAGCAGTACTTC.

V usage is TRBV7-2 and J usage is TRBJ2-7, with 11 positions matching TRBD2. This CDR3 contains 15 residues. CDR1 and CDR2 from the germline V gene are SGHTA and FQGNSA. V shed 1 base and J 4 bases; nucleotides not matched to a gene: 3. The DNA of the CDR3 is TGTGCCAGCAGCTTAGTAGCGGGGGGGCCATACGAGCAGTACTTC. Its protein product is CASSLVAGGPYEQYF.

This clone was seen a handful of times. The V and J genes are TRBV14 and TRBJ1-2; a weak D match, TRBD1 (6 bases). V lost 6 bases and J lost 5, with 13 bases in between. Germline CDR1 is SGHDN and CDR2 is FVKESK. The CDR3 runs to 13 residues. The CDR3 sequence: CASSLTGSYGYTF. Written as DNA, the CDR3 is TGTGCCAGCAGTCTCACAGGGAGTTATGGCTACACCTTC.

This chain uses TRBV2 with TRBJ1-4; 8 positions match TRBD1. The CDR3 contains 17 residues. Per germline, CDR1 SNHLY and CDR2 FYNNEI. V was clipped by 6 bases and J by 2 bases; unmatched bases: 11. The CDR3 DNA sequence: TGTGCCAGCAGCGAGCCGGACAGGGTGGTGACTAATGAAAAACTGTTTTTT. The encoded protein is CASSEPDRVVTNEKLFF.

In this sample, this clone turned up a few times. The V call is TRBV11-3, the J call TRBJ2-3; D perhaps matches TRBD2 (7 bases). CDR1 SGHNT and CDR2 YENEEA come from the germline V gene. This CDR3 is built from 16 residues. The ends were cut back, 3 bases at V and 4 bases at J, with 17 bases in the middle. The CDR3, as DNA: TGTGCCAGCAGCTTGAACCGGGGAGGGGGGCCAGATACGCAGTATTTT. Its protein is CASSLNRGGGPDTQYF. Complete variable domain (other parts from reference TRBV11-3 and TRBJ2-3): EAGVVQSPRYKIIEKKQPVAFWCNPISGHNTLYWYLQNLGQGPELLIRYENEEAVDDSQLPKDRFSAERLKGVDSTLKIQPAELGDSAVYLCASSLNRGGGPDTQYFGPGTRLTVL.

The J gene is TRBJ2-7, the V gene TRBV7-9; D uncertain. V dropped 2 bases and J dropped 3 bases, with 5 bases sitting between them. The CDR3 loop spans 12 amino acids. The germline CDR1 and CDR2 sequences are SEHNR and FQNEAQ (reference sequence). The CDR3 protein is CASSLTNYEQYF. As DNA, the CDR3 is TGTGCCAGCAGCTTAACAAACTACGAGCAGTACTTC.

The chain couples TRBV6-6 to TRBJ1-1, with 8 bases identical to TRBD1. Trimming cost V 0 bases and J 6 bases; bases outside gene matches: 9. The CDR3 totals 16 residues. CDR1 is MNHNY and CDR2 is SVGAGI in the germline V gene (reference sequence). CDR3 coding DNA: TGTGCCAGCAGTTACTCTTTAACAGGGGGTCCAGCTGAAGCTTTCTTT. Residues: CASSYSLTGGPAEAFF.

This chain joins TRBV7-2 and TRBJ1-2; perhaps TRBD1 as D (5 bases). Trimming left V 1 base short and J 13 bases short, with 16 bases between. This CDR3 has 13 residues. CDR1 is SGHTA, CDR2 FQGNSA, per germline. Here the CDR3 DNA reads TGTGCCAGCAGCTTAGTGGGAGGGACCCCTAGCACCTTC. It yields the protein CASSLVGGTPSTF.

This chain connects TRBV5-6 to TRBJ1-5; D uncertain. The CDR3 covers 12 residues. Germline assignment: CDR1 SGHDT and CDR2 YYEEEE. With 3 bases removed from V and 5 bases from J, the gap between germline ends came to 6 bases. The CDR3 loop reads CASSSLYQPQHF. The CDR3 nucleotides are TGTGCCAGCAGCTCGTTATATCAGCCCCAGCATTTT.

This clone showed up just a few times. J is TRBJ1-2 and V is TRBV6-5; no firm D call. The germline CDR1 and CDR2 sequences are MNHEY and SVGAGI. CDR3 length: 15 residues. The V gene lost 0 bases and the J gene lost 3 bases, with 11 bases spanning the gap. DNA of the CDR3: TGTGCCAGCAGTTACTCGAACAGTATATACTATGGCTACACCTTC. It codes for CASSYSNSIYYGYTF.

The CDR3 nucleotides read TGTGCCAGCAGCTCTCTAGCCAAAAACATTCAGTACTTC. Its translation is CASSSLAKNIQYF. The chain links TRBV7-2 to TRBJ2-4; D uncertain. CDR1 SGHTA and CDR2 FQGNSA come from the germline V gene. The V end lost 4 bases, the J end lost 0 bases, and 4 bases lay between the germline ends. The CDR3 contains 13 residues.

The J gene is TRBJ1-3, the V gene TRBV6-1; D possibly corresponds to TRBD1 (5 bases). The V end was cut by 0 bases, the J end by 0 bases, with 9 bases between. This CDR3 is built from 16 residues. Germline V gives CDR1 MNHNS, CDR2 SASEGT. The CDR3 loop reads CASSEAGDSSGNTIYF. The CDR3 coding sequence is TGTGCCAGCAGTGAAGCGGGTGACAGCTCTGGAAACACCATATATTTT.

This chain connects TRBV10-3 to TRBJ2-7; TRBD2 matches at 8 bases. Germline V gives CDR1 ENHRY, CDR2 SYGVKD. Trimming took 3 bases from V and 3 from J; bases not matched to a gene: 4. The CDR3 runs 14 residues. The CDR3 sequence: CAISDGGGFYEQYF. The CDR3 coding sequence is TGTGCCATCAGTGACGGGGGGGGGTTCTACGAGCAGTACTTC.

The chain joins TRBV18 to TRBJ1-3; TRBD1 is a possible D gene (5 bases). The CDR3 spans 14 residues. CDR1 is KGHSH and CDR2 is LQKENI in the germline V gene. V lost 2 bases to trimming and J lost 2 bases, with 7 bases between them. The CDR3 DNA follows: TGTGCCAGCTCACCAAGCAGGGCTGGAAACACCATATATTTT. The encoded protein is CASSPSRAGNTIYF.

The CDR3 protein is CASRGQGAPSTQYF. The CDR3 bases are TGTGCCAGCAGAGGGCAGGGGGCGCCGAGCACCCAGTACTTC. The chain recombines TRBV6-1 with TRBJ2-5; 8 nucleotides align to TRBD1. The ends lost 6 bases at V and 8 bases at J; junction bases unmatched: 11. The CDR3 sequence is 14 residues long. The germline V gene has CDR1 MNHNS and CDR2 SASEGT.

This clone was seen more than once but under ten times. The genes are TRBV29-1 and TRBJ2-7; D is perhaps TRBD2 (7 bases). This CDR3 is 15 amino acids long. Deletions cut 3 bases from V and 3 bases from J, with 18 bases between. Germline assignment: CDR1 SQVTM and CDR2 ANQGSEA. For the CDR3, the DNA is TGCAGCGTTGATAATCGGGGGGCAGGGATCTACGAGCAGTACTTC. As protein: CSVDNRGAGIYEQYF.

The chain joins TRBV28 to TRBJ2-2, with a tentative D call TRBD2 (5 bases). The CDR3 has 14 amino acids. Germline CDR1 reads MDHEN; CDR2 reads SYDVKM. V lost 6 bases and J lost 3, with 11 bases in between. The CDR3 DNA reads as TGTGCCAGCAGGAACCCGGGATACACCGGGGAGCTGTTTTTT. Protein: CASRNPGYTGELFF.

CDR3 nucleotides: TGTGCCAGCAGCCCGGAGACGAGTGGGACTGAAGCTTTCTTT. Translated: CASSPETSGTEAFF. J is TRBJ1-1 and V is TRBV5-5; D gene ambiguous. The ends were cut back, 4 bases at V and 5 bases at J, with 15 bases in the middle. CDR1 is SGHKS and CDR2 is YYEKEE in the germline V gene (reference sequence). The CDR3 covers 14 residues.